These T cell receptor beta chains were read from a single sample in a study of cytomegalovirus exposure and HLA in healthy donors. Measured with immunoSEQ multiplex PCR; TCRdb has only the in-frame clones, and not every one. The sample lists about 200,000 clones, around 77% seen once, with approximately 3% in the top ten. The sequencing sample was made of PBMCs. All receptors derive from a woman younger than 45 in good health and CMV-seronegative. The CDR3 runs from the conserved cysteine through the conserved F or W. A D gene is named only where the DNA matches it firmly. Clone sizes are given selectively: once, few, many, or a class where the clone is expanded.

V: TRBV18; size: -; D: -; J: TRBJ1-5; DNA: TGTGCCAGCTCGGGGGGAAACAATCAGCCCCAGCATTTT; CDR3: CASSGGNNQPQHF
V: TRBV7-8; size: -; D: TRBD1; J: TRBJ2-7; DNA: TGTGCCAGCAGCTTAGGGAACAGGGGAGTTCCCTACGAGCAGTACTTC; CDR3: CASSLGNRGVPYEQYF
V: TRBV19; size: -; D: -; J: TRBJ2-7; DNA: TGTGCCAGTAGCCCGATAAGGACGGCGGGAACCTACGAGCAGTACTTC; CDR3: CASSPIRTAGTYEQYF
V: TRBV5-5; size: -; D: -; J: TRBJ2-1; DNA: TGTGCCAGCAGACCTGGTTGGGGCCACAATGAGCAGTTCTTC; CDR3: CASRPGWGHNEQFF
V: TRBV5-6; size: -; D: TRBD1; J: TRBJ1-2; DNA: TGTGCCAGCAACGAGGACAGGGGGTACAACTATGGCTACACCTTC; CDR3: CASNEDRGYNYGYTF
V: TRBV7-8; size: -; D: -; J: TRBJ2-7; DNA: TGTGCCAGCAGCTCGCAGGGTGTGGGGTCCTACGAGCAGTACTTC; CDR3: CASSSQGVGSYEQYF
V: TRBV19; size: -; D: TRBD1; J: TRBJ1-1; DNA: TGTGCCAGTAGGGACAGGGGGCGCACGTATTTCTTT; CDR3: CASRDRGRTYFF
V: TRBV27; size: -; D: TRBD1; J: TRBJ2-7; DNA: TGTGCCAGCAGTTATTTGCGGGACAGGGGTATCTACGAGCAGTACTTC; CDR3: CASSYLRDRGIYEQYF
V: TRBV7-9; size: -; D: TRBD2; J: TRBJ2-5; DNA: TGTGCCAGCAGCTTACTAGCGGGGGGGCTTTGGTCGGCAGAGACCCAGTACTTC; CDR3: CASSLLAGGLWSAETQYF
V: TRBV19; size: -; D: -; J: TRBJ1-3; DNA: TGTGCCAGTAGTCTTGAGAGCTCTGGAAACACCATATATTTT; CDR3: CASSLESSGNTIYF
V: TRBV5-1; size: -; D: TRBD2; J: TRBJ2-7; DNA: TGCGCCAGCAGCTTGGGTACTAGCGGGAGAGCTTACGAGCAGTACTTC; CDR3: CASSLGTSGRAYEQYF
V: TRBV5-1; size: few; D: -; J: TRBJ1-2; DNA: TGCGCCAGCAGCCCGGAGGGCAGTGGAGGCTACACCTTC; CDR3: CASSPEGSGGYTF
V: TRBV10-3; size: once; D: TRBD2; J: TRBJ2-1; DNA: TGTGCCACTACCAATCCGGGACTAGCGGGAGTATTCTACAATGAGCAGTTCTTC; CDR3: CATTNPGLAGVFYNEQFF
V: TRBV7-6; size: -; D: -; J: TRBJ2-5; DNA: TGTGCCAGCAGCTATGAGCCGGGCTCAGGAGGGGAGACCCAGTACTTC; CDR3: CASSYEPGSGGETQYF
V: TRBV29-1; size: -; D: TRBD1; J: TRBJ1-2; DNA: TGCAGCGTCTACGGACAGGGTGGAGATGGCTACACCTTC; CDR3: CSVYGQGGDGYTF
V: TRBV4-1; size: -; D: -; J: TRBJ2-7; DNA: TGCGCCAGCAGCCAAGAGAACAGACGGCGCCCCTACGAGCAGTACTTC; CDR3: CASSQENRRRPYEQYF
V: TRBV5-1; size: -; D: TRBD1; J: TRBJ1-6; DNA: TGCGCCAGCGAACAGGGGGATGGTTCACCCCTCCACTTT; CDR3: CASEQGDGSPLHF
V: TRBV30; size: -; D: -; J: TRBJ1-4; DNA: TGTGCCTGGGCTGCCCCCTGGTTTGAGCCTAATGAAAAACTGTTTTTT; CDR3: CAWAAPWFEPNEKLFF
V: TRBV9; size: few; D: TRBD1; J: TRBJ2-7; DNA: TGTGCCAGCAGCAGACAGGGCGAGACCTACGAGCAGTACTTC; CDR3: CASSRQGETYEQYF
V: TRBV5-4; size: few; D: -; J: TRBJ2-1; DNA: TGTGCCAGCAGCTACCTAATTCAGCCGGGAGTCTATGAGCAGTTCTTC; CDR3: CASSYLIQPGVYEQFF
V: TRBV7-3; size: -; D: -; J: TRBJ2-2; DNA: TGTGCCAGCTCAAGCGGAAACACCGGGGAGCTGTTTTTT; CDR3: CASSSGNTGELFF
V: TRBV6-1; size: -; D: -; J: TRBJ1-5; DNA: TGTGCCAGCAGTTTAAGGGGACCCCAGCATTTT; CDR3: CASSLRGPQHF
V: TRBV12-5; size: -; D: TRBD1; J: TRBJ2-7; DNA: TGTGCTAGTGAACCGACAGGGGGCGACGAGCAGTACTTC; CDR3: CASEPTGGDEQYF
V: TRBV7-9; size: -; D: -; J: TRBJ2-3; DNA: TGTGCCAGCAGCTTAGCTTCGAGCACAGATACGCAGTATTTT; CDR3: CASSLASSTDTQYF
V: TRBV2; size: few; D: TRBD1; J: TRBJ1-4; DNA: TGTGCCAGCAGCCCTAGGACAGGAATTAATGAAAAACTGTTTTTT; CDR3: CASSPRTGINEKLFF
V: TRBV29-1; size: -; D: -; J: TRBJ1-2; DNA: TGCAGCGTTGTACTTAGACTGGCTAGTGGCTACACCTTC; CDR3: CSVVLRLASGYTF
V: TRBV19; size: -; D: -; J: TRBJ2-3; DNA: TGTGCCAGTAACGACTTTGGGCGGGGAGGCGCAGATACGCAGTATTTT; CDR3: CASNDFGRGGADTQYF
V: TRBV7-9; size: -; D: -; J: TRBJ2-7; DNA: TGTTCCAGCAGCCCGGGTTACTTC; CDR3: CSSSPGYF
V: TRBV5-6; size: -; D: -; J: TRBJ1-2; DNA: TGTGCCAGCAGCTTAGGGGCCCCCTATGGCTACACCTTC; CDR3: CASSLGAPYGYTF
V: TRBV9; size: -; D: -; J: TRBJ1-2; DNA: TGTGCCAGCAGCGGCCGGGAGCGGGATGGCTACACCTTC; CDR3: CASSGRERDGYTF
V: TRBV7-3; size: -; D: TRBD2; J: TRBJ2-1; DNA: TGTGCCAGCAGCCAAGCGGGGGGGCCCTACAATGAGCAGTTCTTC; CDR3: CASSQAGGPYNEQFF
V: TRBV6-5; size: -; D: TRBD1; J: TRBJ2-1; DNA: TGTGCCAGCAGTTCCATCAACAGGGGCCATGAGCAGTTCTTC; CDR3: CASSSINRGHEQFF
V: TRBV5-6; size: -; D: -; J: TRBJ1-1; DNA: TGTGCCAGCAGCTTGTCAGGAGGTTTGGCTTTCTTT; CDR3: CASSLSGGLAFF
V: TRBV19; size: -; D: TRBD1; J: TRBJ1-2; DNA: TGTGCCAGTAGCGGACAGGGGAGGGGAGGCTACACCTTC; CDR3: CASSGQGRGGYTF
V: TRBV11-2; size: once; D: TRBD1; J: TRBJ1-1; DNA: TGTGCCAGCAGCATCAGGGGGCAACTGAACACTGAAGCTTTCTTT; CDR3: CASSIRGQLNTEAFF